The rows below give T cell receptor beta chains drawn from one sample of a study of OX40 agonist ivuxolimab in advanced cancers. Assay: immunoSEQ multiplex PCR; the TCRdb copy retains only in-frame clones and omits some. The data hold about 50,000 clones, with roughly 90% observed a single time. The specimen comprised CD4+ or CD8+ T cells sorted from blood, sampled in a trial of the OX40 agonist ivuxolimab. These receptors originate from an adult with an advanced solid tumor such as melanoma, head and neck, liver or kidney cancer. The CDR3 runs from the conserved cysteine through the conserved F or W. D genes are given only for firm matches. Some rows mark clone size as missing; the rest say once, few, many or name a class of expanded clone.

12,TRBJ1-1,NA,NA,TRBV5-6,TGTGCCAGCAGCTTGGTGCACACTGAAGCTTTCTTT,CASSLVHTEAFF
15,TRBJ2-1,NA,NA,TRBV4-3,TGCGCCAGCAGCCAAGGAAGTACAACCTACAATGAGCAGTTCTTC,CASSQGSTTYNEQFF
14,TRBJ1-5,NA,NA,TRBV27,TGTGCCAGCAAACCTATTGGTGGCAATCAGCCCCAGCATTTT,CASKPIGGNQPQHF
15,TRBJ2-7,NA,NA,TRBV5-6,TGTGCCAGCAGCAAACTGGGAGGGGGCCTTGACGAGCAGTACTTC,CASSKLGGGLDEQYF
15,TRBJ2-7,TRBD2,NA,TRBV4-1,TGCGCCAGCAGCCAAGGGACTAGCGGGAGGTACGAGCAGTACTTC,CASSQGTSGRYEQYF
13,TRBJ1-4,NA,NA,TRBV27,TGTGCCAGCAGTTGGGGCAATAATGAAAAACTGTTTTTT,CASSWGNNEKLFF
12,TRBJ2-1,NA,NA,TRBV5-1,TGCGCCAGCCGGGACTCAGACAATGAGCAGTTCTTC,CASRDSDNEQFF
16,TRBJ2-3,TRBD1,NA,TRBV4-3,TGCGCCAGCAGCCAGGAACAGGGGTCCTACACAGATACGCAGTATTTT,CASSQEQGSYTDTQYF
12,TRBJ2-1,NA,NA,TRBV21-1,TGTGCCAGCGACGGATCGGTAAATGAGCAGTTCTTC,CASDGSVNEQFF
14,TRBJ1-1,NA,NA,TRBV7-6,TGTGCCAGCAGCTTAAGGACCGAGAACACTGAAGCTTTCTTT,CASSLRTENTEAFF
18,TRBJ1-4,TRBD1,NA,TRBV13,TGTGCCAGCAGCTACCAGACAGGGATGTTGGCTACTAATGAAAAACTGTTTTTT,CASSYQTGMLATNEKLFF
14,TRBJ2-7,NA,NA,TRBV27,TGTGCCAGCAGTTACTCGGGACGGTCCTACGAGCAGTACTTC,CASSYSGRSYEQYF
14,TRBJ1-5,TRBD1,NA,TRBV6-5,TGTGCCAGCCGTTCCAGGACAGGTAATCAGCCCCAGCATTTT,CASRSRTGNQPQHF
13,TRBJ2-7,TRBD1,NA,TRBV6-4,TGTGCCAACTGGCGGGACAGGAGTTACGAGCAGTACTTC,CANWRDRSYEQYF
15,TRBJ1-1,NA,NA,TRBV5-6,TGTGCCAGCAGCTTGGGAGCAGGGTATGGCACTGAAGCTTTCTTT,CASSLGAGYGTEAFF
14,TRBJ1-2,NA,NA,TRBV7-9,TGTGCCAGCAGCCCGCCCGCAGAAGTTTATGGCTACACCTTC,CASSPPAEVYGYTF
16,TRBJ2-3,TRBD2,NA,TRBV6-1,TGTGCCAGCAGTGAAGCACTAGCGGGGGGCACAGATACGCAGTATTTT,CASSEALAGGTDTQYF
13,TRBJ1-1,NA,NA,TRBV19,TGTGCCAGTAGTAGGGACCCCCGTACTGAAGCTTTCTTT,CASSRDPRTEAFF
13,TRBJ2-7,NA,NA,TRBV27,TGTGCCAGCAGCCCAGGGTTCCCCTACGAGCAGTACTTC,CASSPGFPYEQYF
17,TRBJ2-1,NA,NA,TRBV19,TGTGCCAGTAGCACACCCTCCCCTCGGGGGCTGTCGAATGAGCAGTTCTTC,CASSTPSPRGLSNEQFF
16,TRBJ2-3,TRBD1,NA,TRBV7-8,TGTGCCAGCAGCGGACCGGGACAGGGTTGGGCAGATACGCAGTATTTT,CASSGPGQGWADTQYF
16,TRBJ2-7,NA,NA,TRBV6-6,TGTGCCAGCAGTTACTCCCCCCCCAGCCCGGGGTACGAGCAGTACTTC,CASSYSPPSPGYEQYF
17,TRBJ2-1,TRBD2,NA,TRBV4-2,TGTGCCAGCAGCCCCTCGGGGCGGGGGAGCTCCTACAATGAGCAGTTCTTC,CASSPSGRGSSYNEQFF
12,TRBJ1-3,NA,NA,TRBV2,TGTGCCAGGGGGGGCTCTGGAAACACCATATATTTT,CARGGSGNTIYF
14,TRBJ1-2,TRBD1,NA,TRBV19,TGTGCCAGTAGTGGCTACAGGGGGAACTATGGCTACACCTTC,CASSGYRGNYGYTF
13,TRBJ1-1,NA,NA,TRBV19,TGTGCCAGTAGTGTAGGGGTCAACACTGAAGCTTTCTTT,CASSVGVNTEAFF
15,TRBJ1-2,NA,NA,TRBV11-2,TGTGCCAGCAGCTTAGATTTATCCACTAACTATGGCTACACCTTC,CASSLDLSTNYGYTF
13,TRBJ1-1,NA,NA,TRBV5-1,TGCGCCAGCAGGACAGGATCGAACACTGAAGCTTTCTTT,CASRTGSNTEAFF
14,TRBJ1-2,NA,NA,TRBV7-6,TGTGCCAGCGCAAGGGGGGAAGGGGGCTATGGCTACACCTTC,CASARGEGGYGYTF
14,TRBJ1-4,NA,once,TRBV11-2,TGTGCCAGCAGCTTAGCCAGCAATAATGAAAAACTGTTTTTT,CASSLASNNEKLFF
13,TRBJ1-1,TRBD1,NA,TRBV18,TGTGCCAGCTCAGGGACAGGGGGCACTGAAGCTTTCTTT,CASSGTGGTEAFF
13,TRBJ2-3,NA,NA,TRBV4-3,TGCGCCAGCAGCCCGCGGGACACAGATACGCAGTATTTT,CASSPRDTDTQYF
16,TRBJ2-7,TRBD2,once,TRBV5-4,TGTGCCAGCAGCTCCTGGACTAGCGGGAGCCCCTACGAGCAGTACTTC,CASSSWTSGSPYEQYF
13,TRBJ1-1,NA,NA,TRBV5-5,TGTGCCAGCAGAGGGCAGGGGTACACTGAAGCTTTCTTT,CASRGQGYTEAFF
15,TRBJ2-7,TRBD2,NA,TRBV9,TGTGCCAGCAGCGTAGGGGGGACTAGCGGGGTCGAGCAGTACTTC,CASSVGGTSGVEQYF
17,TRBJ2-7,NA,NA,TRBV28,TGTGCCAGCAATCCCCACCCGGGGCTAGCGTTCTCCTACGAGCAGTACTTC,CASNPHPGLAFSYEQYF
14,TRBJ1-1,NA,NA,TRBV7-9,TGTGCCAGCAGCTTAAGCAGGGGTCGGACTGAAGCTTTCTTT,CASSLSRGRTEAFF
13,TRBJ2-7,NA,NA,TRBV7-9,TGTGCCAGCAGCTTAGCGCTGTCCTACGAGCAGTACTTC,CASSLALSYEQYF
13,TRBJ2-1,NA,NA,TRBV19,TGTGCCAGTAGTATAGGTGTGAGGGTTGAGCAGTTCTTC,CASSIGVRVEQFF
16,TRBJ2-1,NA,NA,TRBV19,TGTGCCAGTAGTATCTCGGACTACGGTATATACAATGAGCAGTTCTTC,CASSISDYGIYNEQFF
16,TRBJ2-1,TRBD1,NA,TRBV18,TGTGCCAGCTCACCAGAAGGGGGCCGGACCTACAATGAGCAGTTCTTC,CASSPEGGRTYNEQFF
15,TRBJ2-3,TRBD2,NA,TRBV6-5,TGTGCCAGCAGTTCTAGCGGGGGGCTTCAAGATACGCAGTATTTT,CASSSSGGLQDTQYF
16,TRBJ2-5,NA,NA,TRBV7-6,TGTGCCAGCAGCTCACCTGCGGACGGTTACCAAGAGACCCAGTACTTC,CASSSPADGYQETQYF
15,TRBJ1-2,NA,NA,TRBV4-1,TGCGCCAGCAGCCAACCTGCGACAGGAAACTATGGCTACACCTTC,CASSQPATGNYGYTF
13,TRBJ2-5,TRBD2,NA,TRBV11-2,TGTGCCAGCAGCGCCGGGACTATAGAGACCCAGTACTTC,CASSAGTIETQYF
17,TRBJ2-1,NA,NA,TRBV10-3,TGTGCCATCAGTGAAACTAATGACAGGTTGGCCAGGGATGAGCAGTTCTTC,CAISETNDRLARDEQFF
16,TRBJ2-3,NA,NA,TRBV11-2,TGTGCCAGCAGCCAACCACAGGGGAGGGAAACAGATACGCAGTATTTT,CASSQPQGRETDTQYF
15,TRBJ2-7,NA,NA,TRBV4-3,TGCGCCAGCAGCCAAGATGGCGGGAACCCCTACGAGCAGTACTTC,CASSQDGGNPYEQYF
16,TRBJ2-2,NA,NA,TRBV27,TGTGCCAGCAGTTTTCGGGGGGCCACGGACACCGGGGAGCTGTTTTTT,CASSFRGATDTGELFF
13,TRBJ1-1,NA,NA,TRBV9,TGTGCCAGCAGCGTGGGCGTTGGCACTGAAGCTTTCTTT,CASSVGVGTEAFF
16,TRBJ2-7,TRBD2,NA,TRBV7-6,TGTGCCAGCAGCTTAGGGGGACTAGCGGGTCTCTACGAGCAGTACTTC,CASSLGGLAGLYEQYF
14,TRBJ2-2,TRBD1,NA,TRBV6-5,TGTGCCAGCAGACGACAGGGTGACACCGGGGAGCTGTTTTTT,CASRRQGDTGELFF
15,TRBJ2-1,TRBD2,NA,TRBV13,TGTGCCAGCAGCTTACGGCGGGAGACCTACAATGAGCAGTTCTTC,CASSLRRETYNEQFF
15,TRBJ1-2,NA,few,TRBV5-1,TGCGCCAGCAGTCCGCCTGGCACATCAAACTATGGCTACACCTTC,CASSPPGTSNYGYTF
18,TRBJ1-1,NA,NA,TRBV4-1,TGCGCCAGCAGCTTAATAGCGGGCTCCCTGGGCAGAGGCACTGAAGCTTTCTTT,CASSLIAGSLGRGTEAFF